This T cell receptor beta chain came from a study of cytotoxic CD8 clonotypes in ibrutinib-treated CLL. Study observations and caveats: Measured clonality at baseline was greater than in age-matched healthy donors and tracked with circulating CD8+ T-cell counts.

On this clone itself: The antigen is unknown.

The targeted sequencing depth was 1 in 200,000 to 1 in 1 million T cells. Repertoires were generated with immunoSEQ multiplex PCR, while TCRdb's copy carries only in-frame clones and drops some. The sample consists of roughly 50,000 clones, 57% of them appearing once. Germline loops: CDR1 MNHEY, CDR2 SMNVEV (reference sequence). CDR3 length: 14 amino acids. V lost 2 bases and J 4 bases, leaving 6 bases between the germline ends. The genes are TRBV27 and TRBJ1-6; unclear D gene. This clonotype originated in a human donor with chronic lymphocytic leukemia. The sequencing here drew on PBMCs, taken after 24 months of ibrutinib treatment. The CDR3 DNA reads TGTGCCAGCAGTTTAGACTTATATAATTCACCCCTCCACTTT. This gives the protein CASSLDLYNSPLHF.